Below are 3 T cell receptor beta chains sequenced from a single sample in a study of T cell repertoires in cytomegalovirus infection. TCRdb re-called the reads with MiXCR, one entry per CDR3 protein. This repertoire shows fewer than 1,000,000 distinct CDR3 sequences, roughly 30% found once; its top ten account for over 11%. Antigens for these TCRs are unknown. The sample consisted of cultured CD8+ T cells from PBMCs, taken from culture after CMV antigen stimulation. The receptors were gathered from a human donor in good health (CMV status not recorded). Some clones in this sample may be carry-over from other donors' samples.

The chain is built from TRBV12-3 or TRBV12-4 and TRBJ2-5; D remains unclear. This CDR3 is built from 15 residues. Trimming cost V 5 bases and J 0 bases, with 13 bases left between them. The CDR3 is CASSHPQRDQETQYF. For the CDR3, the DNA is TGTGCCAGCAGTCATCCCCAAAGGGACCAAGAGACCCAGTACTTC.

The chain has TRBV24-1 and TRBJ2-2; TRBD1 matches 8 bases. CDR1 KGHDR and CDR2 SFDVKD come from the germline V gene. This CDR3 region has 17 residues. J was trimmed by 4 bases and V by 7 bases; bases with no gene match: 13. The CDR3 reads CATRAGQGLGATGELFF. CDR3 nucleotides: TGTGCCACCAGGGCCGGACAGGGTTTGGGGGCCACCGGGGAGCTGTTTTTT.

In DNA, the CDR3 is TGTGCCAGCAGCCCCCTCTTTTGGGGACAGGCTAATGGCTACACCTTC. It is translated as CASSPLFWGQANGYTF. The chain has TRBV27 and TRBJ1-2; 8 positions agree with TRBD1. CDR1 is MNHEY and CDR2 is SMNVEV in the germline V gene (reference sequence). The V gene end was trimmed by 6 bases and the J gene end by 6 bases; junction bases not matched to a gene: 15. This CDR3 contains 16 residues.